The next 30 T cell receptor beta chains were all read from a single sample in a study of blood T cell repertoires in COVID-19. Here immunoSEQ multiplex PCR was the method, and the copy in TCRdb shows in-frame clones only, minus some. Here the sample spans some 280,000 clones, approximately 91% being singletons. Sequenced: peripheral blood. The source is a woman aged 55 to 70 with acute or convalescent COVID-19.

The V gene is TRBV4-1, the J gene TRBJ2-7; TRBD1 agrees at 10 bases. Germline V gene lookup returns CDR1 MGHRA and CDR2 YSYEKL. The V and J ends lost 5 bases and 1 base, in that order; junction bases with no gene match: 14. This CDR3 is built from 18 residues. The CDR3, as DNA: TGCGCCAGCAGCGCCTACCCCGTTGGGGACAGGGGTTCCTACGAGCAGTACTTC. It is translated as CASSAYPVGDRGSYEQYF.

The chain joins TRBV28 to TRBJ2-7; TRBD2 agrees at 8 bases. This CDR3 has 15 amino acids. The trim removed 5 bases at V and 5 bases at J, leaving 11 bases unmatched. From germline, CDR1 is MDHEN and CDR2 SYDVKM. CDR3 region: CASSNSGTRMDEQYF. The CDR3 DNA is TGTGCCAGCAGTAACTCCGGGACTAGGATGGACGAGCAGTACTTC.

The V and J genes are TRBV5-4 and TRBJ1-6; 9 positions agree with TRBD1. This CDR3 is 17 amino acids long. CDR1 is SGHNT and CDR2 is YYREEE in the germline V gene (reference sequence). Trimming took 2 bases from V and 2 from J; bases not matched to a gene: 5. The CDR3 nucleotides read TGTGCCAGCAGCTTTTCTGGGGACAGGGCCTATAATTCACCCCTCCACTTT. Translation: CASSFSGDRAYNSPLHF.

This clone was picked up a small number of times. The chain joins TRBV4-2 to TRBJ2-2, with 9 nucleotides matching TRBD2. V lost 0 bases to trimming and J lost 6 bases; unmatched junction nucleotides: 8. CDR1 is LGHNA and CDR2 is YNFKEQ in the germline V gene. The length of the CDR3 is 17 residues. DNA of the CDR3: TGTGCCAGCAGCCAAGATCGGCTAGCGGGAACGGCCGGGGAGCTGTTTTTT. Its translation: CASSQDRLAGTAGELFF.

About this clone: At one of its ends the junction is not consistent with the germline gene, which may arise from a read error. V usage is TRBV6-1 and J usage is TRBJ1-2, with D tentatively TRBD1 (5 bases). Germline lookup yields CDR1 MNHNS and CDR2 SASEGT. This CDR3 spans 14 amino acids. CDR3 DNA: TGTGCCAGCAGTGAAGCGTCGCGACCCGATCGGGGGGACTTC. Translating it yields CASSEASRPDRGDF.

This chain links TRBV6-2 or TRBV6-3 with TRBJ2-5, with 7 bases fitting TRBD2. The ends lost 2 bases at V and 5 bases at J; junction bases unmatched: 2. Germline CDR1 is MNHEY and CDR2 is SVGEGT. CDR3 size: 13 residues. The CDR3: CASSYGGGETQYF. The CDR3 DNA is TGTGCCAGCAGTTACGGGGGAGGGGAGACCCAGTACTTC.

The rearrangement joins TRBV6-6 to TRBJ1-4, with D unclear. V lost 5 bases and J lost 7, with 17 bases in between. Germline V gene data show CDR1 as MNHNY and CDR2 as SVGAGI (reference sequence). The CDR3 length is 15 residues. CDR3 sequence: CASSLSSQVAEKLFF. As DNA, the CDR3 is TGTGCCAGCAGTCTCTCAAGCCAGGTTGCTGAAAAACTGTTTTTT.

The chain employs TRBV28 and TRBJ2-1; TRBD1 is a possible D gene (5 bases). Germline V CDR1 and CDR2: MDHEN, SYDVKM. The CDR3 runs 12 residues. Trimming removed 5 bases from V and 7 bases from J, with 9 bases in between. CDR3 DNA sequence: TGTGCCAGCAGTACCACAGGTAATGAGCAGTTCTTC. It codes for CASSTTGNEQFF.

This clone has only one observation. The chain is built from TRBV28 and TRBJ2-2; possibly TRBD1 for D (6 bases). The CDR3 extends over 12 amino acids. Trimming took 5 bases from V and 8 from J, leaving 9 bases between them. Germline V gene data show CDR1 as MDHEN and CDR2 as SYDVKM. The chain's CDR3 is CASSTTGGELFF. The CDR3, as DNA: TGTGCCAGCAGTACTACAGGGGGGGAGCTGTTTTTT.

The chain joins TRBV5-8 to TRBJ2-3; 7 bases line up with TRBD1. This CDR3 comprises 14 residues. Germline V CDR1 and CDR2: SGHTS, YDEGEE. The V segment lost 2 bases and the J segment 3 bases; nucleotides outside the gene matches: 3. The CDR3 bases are TGTGCCAGCAGCTTAGCGACAGGGACAGATACGCAGTATTTT. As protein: CASSLATGTDTQYF.

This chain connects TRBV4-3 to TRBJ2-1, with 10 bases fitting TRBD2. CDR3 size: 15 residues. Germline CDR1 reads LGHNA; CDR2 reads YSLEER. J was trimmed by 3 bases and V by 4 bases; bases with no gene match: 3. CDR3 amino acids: CASSLLAGVYNEQFF. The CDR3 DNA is TGCGCCAGCAGCCTTCTAGCGGGAGTCTACAATGAGCAGTTCTTC.

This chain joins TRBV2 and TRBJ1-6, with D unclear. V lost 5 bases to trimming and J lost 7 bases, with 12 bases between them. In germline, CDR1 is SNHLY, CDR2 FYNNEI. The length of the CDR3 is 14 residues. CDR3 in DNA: TGTGCCAGCAGTCTAGTTACCGGGAATTCACCCCTCCACTTT. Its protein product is CASSLVTGNSPLHF.

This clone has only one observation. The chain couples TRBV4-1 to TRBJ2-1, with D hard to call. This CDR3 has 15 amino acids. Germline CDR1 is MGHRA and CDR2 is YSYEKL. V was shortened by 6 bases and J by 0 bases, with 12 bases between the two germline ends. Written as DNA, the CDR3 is TGCGCCAGCAGAACGAGCCAAAGCTCCTACAATGAGCAGTTCTTC. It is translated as CASRTSQSSYNEQFF.

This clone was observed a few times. This CDR3 is CASSRTSGAPTDTQYF. The CDR3 nucleotides are TGCGCCAGCAGCCGGACTAGCGGGGCCCCCACAGATACGCAGTATTTT. The chain uses TRBV5-1 and TRBJ2-3, with TRBD2 identical over 12 bases. The CDR3 is made up of 16 amino acids. Losses at the gene ends were 4 bases for V and 2 bases for J; bases not matched to a gene: 5. Germline V gene lookup returns CDR1 SGHRS and CDR2 YFSETQ.

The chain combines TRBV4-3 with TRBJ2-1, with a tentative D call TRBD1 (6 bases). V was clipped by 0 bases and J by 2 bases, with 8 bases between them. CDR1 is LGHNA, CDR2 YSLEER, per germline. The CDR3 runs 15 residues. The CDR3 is CASSQDRGTYNEQFF. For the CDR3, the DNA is TGCGCCAGCAGCCAAGACAGGGGCACCTACAATGAGCAGTTCTTC.

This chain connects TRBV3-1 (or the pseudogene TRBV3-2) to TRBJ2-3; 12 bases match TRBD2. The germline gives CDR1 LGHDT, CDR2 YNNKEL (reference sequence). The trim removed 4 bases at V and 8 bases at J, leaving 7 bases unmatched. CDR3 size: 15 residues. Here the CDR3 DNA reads TGTGCCAGCAGCCTTTCTAGCGGGAGGGTTTCTACGCAGTATTTT. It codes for CASSLSSGRVSTQYF.

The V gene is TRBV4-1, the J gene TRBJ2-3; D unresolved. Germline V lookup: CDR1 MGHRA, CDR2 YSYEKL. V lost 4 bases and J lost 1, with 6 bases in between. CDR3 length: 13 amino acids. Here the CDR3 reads CASSLSGTDTQYF. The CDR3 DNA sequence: TGCGCCAGCAGCCTTTCAGGCACAGATACGCAGTATTTT.

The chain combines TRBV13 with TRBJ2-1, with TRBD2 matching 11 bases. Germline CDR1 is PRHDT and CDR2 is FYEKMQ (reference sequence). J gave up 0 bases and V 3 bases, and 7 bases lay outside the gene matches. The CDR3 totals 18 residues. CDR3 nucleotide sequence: TGTGCCAGCAGCTTCTACGGTAGCGGGGGGGCCTCCTACAATGAGCAGTTCTTC. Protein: CASSFYGSGGASYNEQFF.

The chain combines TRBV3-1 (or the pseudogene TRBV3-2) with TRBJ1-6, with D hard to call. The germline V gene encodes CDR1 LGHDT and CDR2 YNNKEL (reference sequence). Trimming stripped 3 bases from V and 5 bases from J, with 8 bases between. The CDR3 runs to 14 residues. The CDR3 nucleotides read TGTGCCAGCAGCCATTCGCAGGATAATTCACCCCTCCACTTT. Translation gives CASSHSQDNSPLHF.

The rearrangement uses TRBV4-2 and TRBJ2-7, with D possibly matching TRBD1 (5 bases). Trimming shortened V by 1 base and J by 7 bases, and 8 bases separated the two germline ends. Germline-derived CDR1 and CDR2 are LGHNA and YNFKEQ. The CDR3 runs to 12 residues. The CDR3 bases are TGTGCCAGCAGCCAAGGTCAGGGAGAGCAGTACTTC. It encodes CASSQGQGEQYF.

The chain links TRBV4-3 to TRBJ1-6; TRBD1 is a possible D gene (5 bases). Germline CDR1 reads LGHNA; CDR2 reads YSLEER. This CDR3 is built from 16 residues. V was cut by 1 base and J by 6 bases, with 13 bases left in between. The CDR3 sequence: CASSQGAGGGNSPLHF. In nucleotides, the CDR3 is TGCGCCAGCAGCCAAGGAGCGGGGGGTGGTAATTCACCCCTCCACTTT.

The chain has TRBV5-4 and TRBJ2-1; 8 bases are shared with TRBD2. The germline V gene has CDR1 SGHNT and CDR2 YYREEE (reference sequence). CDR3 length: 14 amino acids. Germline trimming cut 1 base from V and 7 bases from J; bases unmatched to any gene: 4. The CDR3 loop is CASSLPGGRNEQFF. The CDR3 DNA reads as TGTGCCAGCAGCTTGCCGGGAGGGCGAAATGAGCAGTTCTTC.

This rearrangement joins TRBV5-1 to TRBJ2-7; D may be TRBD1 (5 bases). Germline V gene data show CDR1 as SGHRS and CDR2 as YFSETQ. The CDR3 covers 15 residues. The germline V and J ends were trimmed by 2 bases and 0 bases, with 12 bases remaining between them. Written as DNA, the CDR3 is TGCGCCAGCAGCTTAATACACGACAGCTCCTACGAGCAGTACTTC. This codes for CASSLIHDSSYEQYF.

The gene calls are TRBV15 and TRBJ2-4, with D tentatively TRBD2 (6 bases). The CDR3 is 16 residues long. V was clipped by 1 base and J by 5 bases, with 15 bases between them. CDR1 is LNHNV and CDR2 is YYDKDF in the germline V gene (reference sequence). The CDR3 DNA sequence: TGTGCCACCAGCAGAGGAGTTTCTAGCGAGCAAAACATTCAGTACTTC. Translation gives CATSRGVSSEQNIQYF.

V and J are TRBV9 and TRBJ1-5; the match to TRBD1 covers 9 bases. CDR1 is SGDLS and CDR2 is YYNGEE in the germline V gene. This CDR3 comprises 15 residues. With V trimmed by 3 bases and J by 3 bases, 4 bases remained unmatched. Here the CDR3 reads CASSAGQGSNQPQHF. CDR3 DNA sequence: TGTGCCAGCAGCGCGGGACAGGGTTCCAATCAGCCCCAGCATTTT. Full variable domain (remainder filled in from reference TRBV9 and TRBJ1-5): DSGVTQTPKHLITATGQRVTLRCSPRSGDLSVYWYQQSLDQGLQFLIQYYNGEERAKGNILERFSAQQFPDLHSELNLSSLELGDSALYFCASSAGQGSNQPQHFGDGTRLSIL.

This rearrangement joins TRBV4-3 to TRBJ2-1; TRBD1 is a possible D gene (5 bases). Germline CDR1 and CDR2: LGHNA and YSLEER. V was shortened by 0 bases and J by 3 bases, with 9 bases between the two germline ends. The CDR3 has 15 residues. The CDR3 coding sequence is TGCGCCAGCAGCCAAGATCCACAGGACTACAATGAGCAGTTCTTC. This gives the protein CASSQDPQDYNEQFF.

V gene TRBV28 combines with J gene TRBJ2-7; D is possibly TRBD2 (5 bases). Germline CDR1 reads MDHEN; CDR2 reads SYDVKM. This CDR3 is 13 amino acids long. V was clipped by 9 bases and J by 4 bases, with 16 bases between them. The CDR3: CASSVGVAYEQYF. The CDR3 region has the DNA TGTGCCAGTAGCGTGGGTGTGGCTTACGAGCAGTACTTC.

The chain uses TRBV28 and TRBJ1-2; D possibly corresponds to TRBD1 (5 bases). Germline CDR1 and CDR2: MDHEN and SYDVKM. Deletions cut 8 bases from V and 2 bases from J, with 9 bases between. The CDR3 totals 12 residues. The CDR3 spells CASVTANYGYTF. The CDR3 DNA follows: TGTGCCAGCGTGACAGCGAACTATGGCTACACCTTC.

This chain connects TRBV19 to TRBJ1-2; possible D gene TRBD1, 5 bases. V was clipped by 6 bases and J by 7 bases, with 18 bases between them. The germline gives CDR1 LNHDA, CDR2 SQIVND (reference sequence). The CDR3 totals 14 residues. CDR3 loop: CASREGPSHVGYTF. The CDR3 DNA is TGTGCCAGTAGGGAGGGACCCTCACACGTTGGCTACACCTTC.

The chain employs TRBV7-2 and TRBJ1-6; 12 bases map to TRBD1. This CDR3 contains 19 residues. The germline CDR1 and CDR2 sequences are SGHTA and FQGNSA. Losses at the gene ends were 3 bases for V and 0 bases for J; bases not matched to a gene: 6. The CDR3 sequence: CASSFKGQGANSYNSPLHF. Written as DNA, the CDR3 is TGTGCCAGCAGCTTTAAGGGACAGGGGGCCAACTCCTATAATTCACCCCTCCACTTT.